These T cell receptor beta chains were read from a single sample in a study of cytomegalovirus exposure and HLA in healthy donors. Profiled with immunoSEQ multiplex PCR; TCRdb holds only in-frame clones, not every one. The table shows about 130,000 clones, with around four fifths occurring only once. The source material was PBMCs. The receptors derive from a young man in good health and CMV-seropositive. The CDR3 runs from the conserved cysteine through the conserved F or W. D genes are given only for firm matches. Clone size is given for some rows only: seen once, a few or many times, or a class if the clone is expanded.

CASSLGLALSTDTQYF,TGTGCCAGCAGCTTAGGACTAGCGTTGAGCACAGATACGCAGTATTTT,.,TRBJ2-3,TRBV13,TRBD2
CASSSHRGQADTQYF,TGTGCCAGTAGTTCCCACAGGGGGCAAGCAGATACGCAGTATTTT,.,TRBJ2-3,TRBV19,TRBD1
CASSLLQDTEAFF,TGTGCCAGCAGCTTGTTACAGGACACTGAAGCTTTCTTT,.,TRBJ1-1,TRBV5-4,.
CAISESSGAGDDTQYF,TGTGCCATCAGTGAGTCTAGCGGGGCCGGGGATGATACGCAGTATTTT,few,TRBJ2-3,TRBV10-3,TRBD2
CASSERGTGGSRYNEQFF,TGTGCCAGCAGTGAACGGGGGACAGGGGGCTCACGCTACAATGAGCAGTTCTTC,.,TRBJ2-1,TRBV6-1,TRBD1
CATSRDHEGEQFF,TGTGCCACCAGCAGAGATCATGAGGGTGAGCAGTTCTTC,.,TRBJ2-1,TRBV15,.
CASSSWGGEQYF,TGTGCCAGCAGTTCTTGGGGCGGCGAGCAGTACTTC,.,TRBJ2-7,TRBV27,.
CASSLGGQQDF,TGTGCCAGCAGCTTGGGAGGGCAGCAGGACTTC,.,TRBJ2-4,TRBV5-6,.
CASTRGLSLGYTF,TGTGCCAGTACTCGAGGTCTCTCTTTGGGCTACACCTTC,once,TRBJ1-2,TRBV2,.
CASSSGTRSNQPQHF,TGTGCCAGTAGTAGCGGGACGCGTAGCAATCAGCCCCAGCATTTT,.,TRBJ1-5,TRBV19,.
CAWSVLGGTNEKLFF,TGTGCCTGGAGTGTACTCGGGGGGACTAATGAAAAACTGTTTTTT,.,TRBJ1-4,TRBV30,.
CASSLAGGNEQFF,TGTGCCAGCTCACTAGCGGGGGGCAATGAGCAGTTCTTC,.,TRBJ2-1,TRBV6-1,TRBD2
CSVGAVGEAEAFF,TGCAGCGTGGGGGCCGTGGGGGAAGCGGAAGCTTTCTTT,.,TRBJ1-1,TRBV29-1,.
CASSFRGGDEKLFF,TGTGCCAGCAGTTTCCGCGGGGGTGACGAAAAACTGTTTTTT,once,TRBJ1-4,TRBV27,.
CASSTESRGSPEAFF,TGTGCCAGCAGCACCGAGTCCAGGGGATCGCCTGAAGCTTTCTTT,.,TRBJ1-1,TRBV9,.
CSVGAKYALNTEAFF,TGCAGCGTTGGGGCTAAGTACGCCCTGAACACTGAAGCTTTCTTT,.,TRBJ1-1,TRBV29-1,.
CSVEGGAGELFF,TGCAGCGTTGAAGGGGGAGCCGGGGAGCTGTTTTTT,.,TRBJ2-2,TRBV29-1,.
CASSSSWGRTEAFF,TGCGCCAGCAGCTCTTCCTGGGGGCGAACTGAAGCTTTCTTT,once,TRBJ1-1,TRBV5-1,.
CASSFTGATEAFF,TGTGCCAGCAGCTTCACAGGGGCCACTGAAGCTTTCTTT,.,TRBJ1-1,TRBV13,TRBD1
CASSVGADTYEQYF,TGTGCCAGCAGCGTGGGGGCCGATACCTACGAGCAGTACTTC,.,TRBJ2-7,TRBV9,.
CASRQTGGAGYTF,TGTGCCAGCAGGCAGACAGGGGGCGCGGGCTACACCTTC,.,TRBJ1-2,TRBV5-6,TRBD1
CAWSVLRSSADGYTF,TGTGCCTGGAGTGTACTGCGCAGCTCAGCGGATGGCTACACCTTC,.,TRBJ1-2,TRBV30,.
CASSIQSTDTQYF,TGTGCCAGTAGTATCCAAAGCACAGATACGCAGTATTTT,.,TRBJ2-3,TRBV19,.
CASSLGGLATEAFF,TGTGCCAGCAGCCTCGGGGGGTTGGCCACTGAAGCTTTCTTT,.,TRBJ1-1,TRBV5-5,.
CASKDRESDEQFF,TGTGCCAGCAAGGACAGGGAGTCCGATGAGCAGTTCTTC,.,TRBJ2-1,TRBV6-1,TRBD1
CATSKNRGEQYF,TGTGCCACCAGCAAAAACAGGGGCGAGCAGTACTTC,.,TRBJ2-7,TRBV15,TRBD1
CASSRQVSGANVLTF,TGTGCCAGCAGCAGACAGGTATCTGGGGCCAACGTCCTGACTTTC,.,TRBJ2-6,TRBV5-6,.
CASSPRGGGTEAFF,TGTGCCAGCAGTCCCCGGGGAGGGGGCACTGAAGCTTTCTTT,.,TRBJ1-1,TRBV27,.
CASSYRWGQNGAEQYF,TGTGCCAGCAGCTACAGGTGGGGACAGAACGGGGCCGAGCAGTACTTC,.,TRBJ2-7,TRBV5-4,TRBD1
CASSRRGKNEQFF,TGTGCCAGCAGTCGTCGGGGGAAGAATGAGCAGTTCTTC,.,TRBJ2-1,TRBV6-5,.
CSVNRGGKETQYF,TGCAGCGTGAACAGGGGAGGAAAAGAGACCCAGTACTTC,.,TRBJ2-5,TRBV29-1,.
CASNLTGSYEQYF,TGTGCCAGCAACCTGACAGGTTCCTACGAGCAGTACTTC,.,TRBJ2-7,TRBV9,.
CASSQDAESYTF,TGCGCCAGCAGCCAAGATGCGGAGAGCTACACCTTC,.,TRBJ1-2,TRBV4-1,.
CASSLRTQRLAESTDTQYF,TGTGCCAGCAGCTTACGAACCCAGAGACTAGCGGAAAGCACAGATACGCAGTATTTT,.,TRBJ2-3,TRBV11-2,TRBD2
CASSLDAAGGSIIQYF,TGTGCCAGCAGCTTAGATGCGGCGGGGGGATCAATCATTCAGTACTTC,once,TRBJ2-4,TRBV11-2,TRBD2
CAVDLRDRVYEQYF,TGCGCCGTTGACCTCCGGGACAGGGTCTACGAGCAGTACTTC,.,TRBJ2-7,TRBV10-1,TRBD1
CASITGTGGGGYTF,TGTGCCAGCATCACCGGGACAGGGGGCGGCGGCTACACCTTC,.,TRBJ1-2,TRBV2,TRBD1
CASSIGARGTDTQYF,TGTGCCAGTAGTATCGGGGCGCGGGGAACAGATACGCAGTATTTT,.,TRBJ2-3,TRBV19,.
CASSRTGATYEQYF,TGCGCCAGCAGCCGGACAGGGGCTACCTACGAGCAGTACTTC,.,TRBJ2-7,TRBV4-1,TRBD1
CASSQKQGGYGYTF,TGCGCCAGCAGCCAAAAACAGGGGGGTTATGGCTACACCTTC,.,TRBJ1-2,TRBV4-1,TRBD1
CASSVDGGANQPQHF,TGTGCCAGCAGTGTAGACGGGGGTGCGAATCAGCCCCAGCATTTT,once,TRBJ1-5,TRBV9,.
CASRGGTDGYTF,TGTGCCAGCAGGGGGGGGACGGATGGCTACACCTTC,.,TRBJ1-2,TRBV6-5,.
CASSIPLPGQGTGREKLFF,TGTGCCAGTAGTATTCCGCTTCCGGGACAGGGTACGGGTCGGGAAAAACTGTTTTTT,once,TRBJ1-4,TRBV19,TRBD1
CAWTRQGSYNSPLHF,TGTGCCTGGACCAGACAGGGCTCCTATAATTCACCCCTCCACTTT,.,TRBJ1-6,TRBV30,TRBD1
CASSQGQATGELFF,TGTGCCAGCAGCCAGGGTCAGGCCACCGGGGAGCTGTTTTTT,.,TRBJ2-2,TRBV4-2,.
CASSPTTGTQQRYTF,TGTGCCAGCAGCCCAACGACAGGAACGCAACAGCGCTACACCTTC,.,TRBJ1-2,TRBV7-2,.
CASSMTGTWNQQYF,TGTGCCAGCAGCATGACTGGGACATGGAACCAGCAGTACTTC,.,TRBJ2-7,TRBV5-6,.
CASSLKGSSGGFNEQFF,TGTGCCAGCAGCTTAAAGGGCTCTAGCGGGGGGTTCAATGAGCAGTTCTTC,.,TRBJ2-1,TRBV7-3,TRBD2
CASSLGGRGEQYF,TGCGCCAGCAGCTTGGGGGGTCGGGGCGAGCAGTACTTC,.,TRBJ2-7,TRBV5-1,.
CASSVASANYGYTF,TGTGCCAGCAGCGTAGCGTCAGCTAACTATGGCTACACCTTC,.,TRBJ1-2,TRBV9,.
CASSVDGQETQYF,TGTGCCAGCAGCGTAGACGGGCAAGAGACCCAGTACTTC,.,TRBJ2-5,TRBV9,.
CASSRLGDTQYF,TGTGCCAGCAGCCGACTAGGTGATACGCAGTATTTT,.,TRBJ2-3,TRBV7-3,.
CASSFMRGIDEQYF,TGTGCCAGCAGTTTCATGAGGGGGATCGACGAGCAGTACTTC,.,TRBJ2-7,TRBV6-5,.
CASSSGQGAGEQYF,TGTGCCAGCAGCTCGGGACAGGGGGCAGGGGAGCAGTACTTC,.,TRBJ2-7,TRBV7-8,TRBD1